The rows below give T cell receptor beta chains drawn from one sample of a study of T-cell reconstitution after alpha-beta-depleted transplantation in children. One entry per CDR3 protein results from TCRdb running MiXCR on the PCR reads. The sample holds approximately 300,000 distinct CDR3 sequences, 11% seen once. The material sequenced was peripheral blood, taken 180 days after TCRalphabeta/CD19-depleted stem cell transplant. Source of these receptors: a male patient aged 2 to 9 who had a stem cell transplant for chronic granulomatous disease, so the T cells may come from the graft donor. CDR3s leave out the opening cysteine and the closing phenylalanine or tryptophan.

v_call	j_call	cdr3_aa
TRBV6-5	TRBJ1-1	ASVRGQEAF
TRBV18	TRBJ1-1	ASSPMGQMNTEAF
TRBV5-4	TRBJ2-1	ASSGGRDVFNEQF
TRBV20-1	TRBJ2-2	RKGLPVGTNTGELF
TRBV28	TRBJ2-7	ASRVTGTGGYEQY
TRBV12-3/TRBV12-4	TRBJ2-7	ASSLNGQY
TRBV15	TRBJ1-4	ATSRDLATNEKLF
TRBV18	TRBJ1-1	ASSPGQVGFNTEAF
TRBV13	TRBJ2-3	ASSLSQGASGRYYTDTQY
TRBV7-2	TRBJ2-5	ASSRAPASGKGETQY
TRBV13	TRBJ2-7	ASSFPGAGIEQY
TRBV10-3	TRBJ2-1	AINPGGGIASSYNEQF
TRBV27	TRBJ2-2	ASSPMFGPPTGELF
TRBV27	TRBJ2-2	ASSLYPGELF
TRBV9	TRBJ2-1	ASSVAPGLVSSYNEQF
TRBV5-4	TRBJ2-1	ASSLEVRNEQF
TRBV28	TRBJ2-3	ASSVGRHTDTQY
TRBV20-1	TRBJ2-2	SAYTGANTGELF
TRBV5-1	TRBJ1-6	ASSGPTGTENSPLH
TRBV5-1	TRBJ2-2	ASSPDRPGELF
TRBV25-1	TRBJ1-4	ASRETGANEKLF
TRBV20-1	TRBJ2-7	SARQTGGSYEQY
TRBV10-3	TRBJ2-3	AISQVISTDTQY
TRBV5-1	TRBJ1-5	ASSTLGGEVRNQPQH
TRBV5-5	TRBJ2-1	ASSLGQGFGF
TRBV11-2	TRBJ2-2	ASSLDPYDPGENTGELF
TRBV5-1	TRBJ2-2	ASTVGTGYTGELF
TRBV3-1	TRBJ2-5	ASSQEVSRKETQY
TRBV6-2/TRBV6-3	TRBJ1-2	ASSYPLGYT
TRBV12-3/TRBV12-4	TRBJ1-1	ASSLALDSQNTEAF
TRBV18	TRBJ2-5	ASSPLGGPGETQY
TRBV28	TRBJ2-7	ASSFHNAYEQY
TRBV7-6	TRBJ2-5	ASSRIAGGPAQETQY
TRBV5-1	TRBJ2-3	ASSFGAPSGGRTDTQY
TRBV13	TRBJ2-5	ASSSMSQETQY
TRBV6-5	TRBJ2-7	ASSYGVQGAAWYEQY
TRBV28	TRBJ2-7	ASSLQYHLTTYEQY
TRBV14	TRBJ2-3	ASSQVLVTDTQY
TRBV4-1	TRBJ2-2	ASSQDDRITGELF
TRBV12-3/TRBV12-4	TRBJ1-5	ASSLALGGEGSNQPQH
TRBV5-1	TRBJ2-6	ASSWTLSGANVLT
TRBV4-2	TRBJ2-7	ASSQGGQGRTYEQY
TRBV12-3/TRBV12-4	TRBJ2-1	ASIPPRRGGRNEQF
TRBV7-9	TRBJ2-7	ASSLTSNPLYEQY